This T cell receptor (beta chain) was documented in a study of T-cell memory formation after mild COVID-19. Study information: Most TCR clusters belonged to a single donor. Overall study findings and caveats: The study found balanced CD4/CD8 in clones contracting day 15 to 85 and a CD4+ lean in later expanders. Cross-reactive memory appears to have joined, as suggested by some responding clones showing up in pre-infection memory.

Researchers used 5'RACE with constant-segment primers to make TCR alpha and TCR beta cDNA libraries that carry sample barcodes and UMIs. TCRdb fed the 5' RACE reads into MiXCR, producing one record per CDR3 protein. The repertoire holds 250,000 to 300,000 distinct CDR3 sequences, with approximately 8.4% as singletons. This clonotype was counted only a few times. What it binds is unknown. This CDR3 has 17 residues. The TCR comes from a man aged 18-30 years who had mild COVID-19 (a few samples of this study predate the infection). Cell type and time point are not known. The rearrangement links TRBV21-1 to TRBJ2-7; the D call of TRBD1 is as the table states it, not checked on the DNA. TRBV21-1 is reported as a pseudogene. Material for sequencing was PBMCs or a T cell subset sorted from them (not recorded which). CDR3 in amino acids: CASSTHPWATVVNEQYV. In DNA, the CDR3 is TGTGCCAGCAGCACACACCCATGGGCGACAGTGGTCAACGAGCAGTACGTC.